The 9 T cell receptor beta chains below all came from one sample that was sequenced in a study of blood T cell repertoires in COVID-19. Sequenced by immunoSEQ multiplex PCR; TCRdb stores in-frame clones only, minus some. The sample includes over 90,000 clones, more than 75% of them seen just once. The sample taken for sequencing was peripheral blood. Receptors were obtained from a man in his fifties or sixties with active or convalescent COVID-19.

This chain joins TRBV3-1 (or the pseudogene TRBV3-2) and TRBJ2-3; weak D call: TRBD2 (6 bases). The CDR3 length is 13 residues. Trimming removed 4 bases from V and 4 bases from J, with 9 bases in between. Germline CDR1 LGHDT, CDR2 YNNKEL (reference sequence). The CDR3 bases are TGTGCCAGCAGCCCGGGGGTTCCAGATACGCAGTATTTT. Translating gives CASSPGVPDTQYF.

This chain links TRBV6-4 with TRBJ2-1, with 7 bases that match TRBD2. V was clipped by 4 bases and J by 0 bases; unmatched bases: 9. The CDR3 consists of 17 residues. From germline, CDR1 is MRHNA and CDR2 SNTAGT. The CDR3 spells CASSALSGASSYNEQFF. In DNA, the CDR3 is TGTGCCAGCAGTGCATTGAGCGGGGCTAGCTCCTACAATGAGCAGTTCTTC.

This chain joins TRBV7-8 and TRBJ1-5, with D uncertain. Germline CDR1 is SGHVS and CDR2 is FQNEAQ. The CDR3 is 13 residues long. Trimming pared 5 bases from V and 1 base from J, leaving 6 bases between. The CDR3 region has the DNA TGTGCCAGCAGCCCCGGGAGCAATCAGCCCCAGCATTTT. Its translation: CASSPGSNQPQHF. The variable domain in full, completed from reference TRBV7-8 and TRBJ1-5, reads GAGVSQSPRYKVAKRGQDVALRCDPISGHVSLFWYQQALGQGPEFLTYFQNEAQLDKSGLPSDRFFAERPEGSVSTLKIQRTQQEDSAVYLCASSPGSNQPQHFGDGTRLSIL.

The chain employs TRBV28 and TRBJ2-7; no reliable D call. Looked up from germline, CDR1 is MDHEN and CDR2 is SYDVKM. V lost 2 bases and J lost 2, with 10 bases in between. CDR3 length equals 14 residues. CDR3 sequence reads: CASSLTTEPYEQYV. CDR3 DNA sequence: TGTGCCAGCAGTTTAACAACAGAACCCTACGAGCAGTACGTC.

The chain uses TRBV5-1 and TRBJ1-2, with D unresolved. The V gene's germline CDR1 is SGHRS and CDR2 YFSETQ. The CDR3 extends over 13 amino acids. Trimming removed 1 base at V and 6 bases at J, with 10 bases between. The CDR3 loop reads CASSLRPEDGYTF. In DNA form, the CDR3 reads TGCGCCAGCAGCTTGCGACCCGAGGATGGCTACACCTTC. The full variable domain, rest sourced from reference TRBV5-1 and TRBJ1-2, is KAGVTQTPRYLIKTRGQQVTLSCSPISGHRSVSWYQQTPGQGLQFLFEYFSETQRNKGNFPGRFSGRQFSNSRSEMNVSTLELGDSALYLCASSLRPEDGYTFGSGTRLTVV.

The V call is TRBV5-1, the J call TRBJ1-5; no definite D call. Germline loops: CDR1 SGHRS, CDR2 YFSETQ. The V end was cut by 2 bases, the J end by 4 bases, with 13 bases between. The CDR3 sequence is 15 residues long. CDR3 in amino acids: CASSFGEGANQPQHF. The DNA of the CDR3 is TGCGCCAGCAGCTTCGGGGAGGGCGCTAATCAGCCCCAGCATTTT.

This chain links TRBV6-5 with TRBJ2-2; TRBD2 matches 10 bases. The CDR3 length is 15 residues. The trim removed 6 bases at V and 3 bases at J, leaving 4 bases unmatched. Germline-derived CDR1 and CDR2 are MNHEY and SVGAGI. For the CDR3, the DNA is TGTGCCAGCAGCCTAGCGGGGGTGGACACCGGGGAGCTGTTTTTT. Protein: CASSLAGVDTGELFF.

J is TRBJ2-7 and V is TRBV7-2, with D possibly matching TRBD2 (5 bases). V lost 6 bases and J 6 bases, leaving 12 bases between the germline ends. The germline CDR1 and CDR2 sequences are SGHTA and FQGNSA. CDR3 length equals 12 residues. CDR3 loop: CASRASGSEQYF. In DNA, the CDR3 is TGTGCCAGCAGGGCCTCGGGGAGCGAGCAGTACTTC.

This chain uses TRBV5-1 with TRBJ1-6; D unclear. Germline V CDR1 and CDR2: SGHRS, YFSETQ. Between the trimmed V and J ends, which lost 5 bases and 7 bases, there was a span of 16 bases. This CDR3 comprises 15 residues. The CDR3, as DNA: TGCGCCAGCAGTATTGGCGGTGCTGGAAATTCACCCCTCCACTTT. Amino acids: CASSIGGAGNSPLHF.